Sequencing of this T cell receptor (beta chain) was carried out in a study of cytomegalovirus exposure and HLA in healthy donors. TCRdb's table, derived via immunoSEQ multiplex PCR, lists solely in-frame clones and lacks some. The table includes 35,000 to 55,000 clones, 93% detected once. Separation from the 666-subject first cohort characterized the roughly 130-subject validation cohort, to which the donors belonged. Findings and limits, study-wide: It was reported that the classifier diagnosed cytomegalovirus status with high specificity and sensitivity in both the original and validation cohorts. It was found in a later analysis that first-cohort TCR clusters tended to co-occur in the approximately 120 validation repertoires.

A word on this clone: Its antigen remains unidentified.

CDR1 and CDR2 (germline): KGHSH, LQKENI. This CDR3 comprises 15 residues. The V segment lost 1 base and the J segment 2 bases; nucleotides outside the gene matches: 2. The sample comprised PBMCs. V gene TRBV18 combines with J gene TRBJ2-7; TRBD1 matches 10 bases. This receptor was identified in a woman between 18 and 29 years old in good health and CMV-seronegative. CDR3: CASSPLGTGAYEQYF. The DNA of the CDR3 is TGTGCCAGCTCACCACTGGGGACAGGGGCCTACGAGCAGTACTTC.